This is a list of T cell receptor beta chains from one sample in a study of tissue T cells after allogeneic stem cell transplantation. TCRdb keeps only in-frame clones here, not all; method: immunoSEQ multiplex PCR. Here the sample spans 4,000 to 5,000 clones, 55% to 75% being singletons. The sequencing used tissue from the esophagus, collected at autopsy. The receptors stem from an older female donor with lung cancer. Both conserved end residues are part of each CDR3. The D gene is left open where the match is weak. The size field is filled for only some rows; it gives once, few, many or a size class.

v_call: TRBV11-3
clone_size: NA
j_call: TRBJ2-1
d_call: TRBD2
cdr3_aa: CASSTTGTSKLGSYNEQFF
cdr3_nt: TGTGCCAGCAGCACAACCGGGACTAGCAAGCTCGGATCCTACAATGAGCAGTTCTTC

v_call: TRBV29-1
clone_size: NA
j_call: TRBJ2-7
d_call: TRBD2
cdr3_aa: CSVRSGSAYEQYF
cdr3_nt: TGCAGCGTTCGAAGCGGGAGTGCCTACGAGCAGTACTTC

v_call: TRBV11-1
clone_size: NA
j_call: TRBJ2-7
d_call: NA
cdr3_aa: CASSSDGGESYEQYF
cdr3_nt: TGTGCCAGCAGCTCTGATGGGGGCGAATCCTACGAGCAGTACTTC

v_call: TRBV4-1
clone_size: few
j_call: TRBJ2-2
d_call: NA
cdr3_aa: CASSQDSQGWTGELFF
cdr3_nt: TGCGCCAGCAGCCAAGATAGCCAGGGGTGGACCGGGGAGCTGTTTTTT

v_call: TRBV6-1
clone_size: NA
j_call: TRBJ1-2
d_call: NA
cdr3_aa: CASSDRFYGYTF
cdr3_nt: TGTGCCAGCAGTGACAGATTCTATGGCTACACCTTC

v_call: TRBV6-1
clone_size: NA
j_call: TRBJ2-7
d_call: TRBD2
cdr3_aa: CAPHSGKVYEQYF
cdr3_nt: TGTGCCCCCCATAGCGGGAAGGTCTACGAGCAGTACTTC

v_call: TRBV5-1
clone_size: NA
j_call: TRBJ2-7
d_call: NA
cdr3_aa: CASSLPGTTYEQYF
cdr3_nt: TGCGCCAGCAGCTTGCCAGGGACAACCTACGAGCAGTACTTC

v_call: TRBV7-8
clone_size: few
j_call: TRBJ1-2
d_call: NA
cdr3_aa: CASSQVGTPNYGYTF
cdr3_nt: TGTGCCAGCAGCCAGGTCGGAACACCGAACTATGGCTACACCTTC

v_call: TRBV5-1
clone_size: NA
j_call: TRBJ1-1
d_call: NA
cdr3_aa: CASSLIVGADTEAFF
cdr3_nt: TGCGCCAGCAGCTTGATCGTGGGGGCGGACACTGAAGCTTTCTTT

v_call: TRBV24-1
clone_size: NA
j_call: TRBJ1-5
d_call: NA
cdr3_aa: CATSGRGENQPQHF
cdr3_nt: TGTGCCACCAGTGGGAGGGGGGAAAATCAGCCCCAGCATTTT

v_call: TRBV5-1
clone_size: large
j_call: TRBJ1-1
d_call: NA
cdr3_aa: CASSLRTEKNTEAFF
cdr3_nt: TGCGCCAGCAGCTTAAGGACAGAGAAGAACACTGAAGCTTTCTTT

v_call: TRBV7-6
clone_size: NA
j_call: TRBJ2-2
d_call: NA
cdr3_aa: CASSRRHPGELFF
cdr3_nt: TGTGCCAGCAGTCGTCGTCACCCCGGGGAGCTGTTTTTT

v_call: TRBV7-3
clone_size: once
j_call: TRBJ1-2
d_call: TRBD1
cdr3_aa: CASSSTGFDGYTF
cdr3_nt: TGTGCCAGCAGCTCGACAGGGTTCGATGGCTACACCTTC

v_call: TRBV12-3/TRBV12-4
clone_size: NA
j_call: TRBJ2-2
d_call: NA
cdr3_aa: CASLRTGELFF
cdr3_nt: TGTGCCAGCCTGCGGACCGGGGAGCTGTTTTTT

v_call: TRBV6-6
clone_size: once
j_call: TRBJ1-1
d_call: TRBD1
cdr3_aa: CASRQGVSEAFF
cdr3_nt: TGTGCCAGCAGGCAGGGGGTCTCTGAAGCTTTCTTT

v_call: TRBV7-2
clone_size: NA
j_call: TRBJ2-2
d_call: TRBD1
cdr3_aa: CASSLQGAITGELFF
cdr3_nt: TGTGCCAGCAGCTTACAGGGGGCTATCACCGGGGAGCTGTTTTTT

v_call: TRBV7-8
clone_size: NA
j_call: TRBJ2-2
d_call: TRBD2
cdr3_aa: CAGSYGLGTATGELFF
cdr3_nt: TGTGCCGGCAGCTACGGACTAGGAACGGCCACCGGGGAGCTGTTTTTT

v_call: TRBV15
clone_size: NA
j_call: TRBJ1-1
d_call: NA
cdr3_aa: CATSRAFGQGSTEAFF
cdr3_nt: TGTGCCACCAGCAGAGCTTTTGGGCAGGGGAGCACTGAAGCTTTCTTT

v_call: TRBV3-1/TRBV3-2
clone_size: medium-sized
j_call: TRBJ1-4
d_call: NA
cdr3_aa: CASAGVNEKLFF
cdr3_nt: TGTGCCAGCGCGGGAGTTAATGAAAAACTGTTTTTT

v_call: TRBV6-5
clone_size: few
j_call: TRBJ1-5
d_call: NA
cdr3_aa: CASSRQKGANQPQHF
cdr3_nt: TGTGCCAGCAGCCGGCAAAAAGGGGCCAATCAGCCCCAGCATTTT

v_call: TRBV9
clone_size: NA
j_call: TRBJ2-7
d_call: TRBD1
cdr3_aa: CASSVGTGGSYEQYF
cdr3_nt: TGTGCCAGCAGCGTAGGGACAGGGGGCTCCTACGAGCAGTACTTC

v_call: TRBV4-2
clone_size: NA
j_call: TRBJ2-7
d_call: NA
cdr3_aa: CASSQPGREQYF
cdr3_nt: TGTGCCAGCAGCCAACCCGGACGTGAGCAGTACTTC

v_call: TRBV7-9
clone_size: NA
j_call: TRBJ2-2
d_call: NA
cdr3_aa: CASGGGAQAGELFF
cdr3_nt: TGTGCCAGCGGAGGGGGGGCTCAAGCCGGGGAGCTGTTTTTT

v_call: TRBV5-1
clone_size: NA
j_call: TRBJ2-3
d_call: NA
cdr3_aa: CASSFTVTGSSDTQYF
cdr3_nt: TGCGCCAGCAGCTTCACCGTGACAGGTTCCTCAGATACGCAGTATTTT

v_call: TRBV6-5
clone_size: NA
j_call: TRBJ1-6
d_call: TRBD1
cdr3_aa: CASRNRGNSPLHF
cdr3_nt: TGTGCCAGCAGAAACAGGGGGAATTCACCCCTCCACTTT

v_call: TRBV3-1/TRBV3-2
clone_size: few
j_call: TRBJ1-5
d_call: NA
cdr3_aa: CASSHGGGGERPQHF
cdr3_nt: TGTGCCAGCAGCCATGGGGGCGGGGGGGAACGGCCCCAGCATTTT

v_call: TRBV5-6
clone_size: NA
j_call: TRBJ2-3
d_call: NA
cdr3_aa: CASSRRLLHPTDTQYF
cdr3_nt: TGTGCCAGCAGCCGGCGCCTTCTTCACCCCACAGATACGCAGTATTTT

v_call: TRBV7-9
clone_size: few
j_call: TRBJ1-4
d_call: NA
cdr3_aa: CASSRTGIGPEKLFF
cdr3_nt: TGTGCCAGCAGCCGTACAGGGATCGGGCCGGAAAAACTGTTTTTT

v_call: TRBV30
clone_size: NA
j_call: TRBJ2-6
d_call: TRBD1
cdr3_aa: CAWTRDRGFSGANVLTF
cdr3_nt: TGTGCCTGGACTCGGGACAGGGGATTTTCTGGGGCCAACGTCCTGACTTTC

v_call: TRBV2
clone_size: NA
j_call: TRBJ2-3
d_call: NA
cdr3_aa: CASIAQGINTDTQYF
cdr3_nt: TGTGCCAGCATAGCCCAGGGGATTAACACAGATACGCAGTATTTT

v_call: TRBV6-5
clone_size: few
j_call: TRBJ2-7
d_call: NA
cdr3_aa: CASSYSSRGAHEQYF
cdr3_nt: TGTGCCAGCAGTTACTCGTCCCGGGGTGCCCACGAGCAGTACTTC

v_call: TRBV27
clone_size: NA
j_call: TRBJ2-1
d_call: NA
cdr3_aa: CASSLQGGNEQFF
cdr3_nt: TGTGCCAGCAGTTTACAAGGCGGGAATGAGCAGTTCTTC

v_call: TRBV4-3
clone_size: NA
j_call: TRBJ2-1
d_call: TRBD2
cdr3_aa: CASSQNTGLAGADEQFF
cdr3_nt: TGCGCCAGCAGCCAAAACACCGGACTAGCGGGGGCGGATGAGCAGTTCTTC

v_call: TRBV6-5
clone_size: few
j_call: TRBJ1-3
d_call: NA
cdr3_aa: CASNLGGGSIYF
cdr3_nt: TGTGCCAGCAATTTGGGTGGGGGCTCCATATATTTT

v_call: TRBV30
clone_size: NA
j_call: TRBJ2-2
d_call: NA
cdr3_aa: CAWSRDTRELFF
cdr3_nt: TGTGCCTGGAGCAGGGACACGAGGGAGCTGTTTTTT

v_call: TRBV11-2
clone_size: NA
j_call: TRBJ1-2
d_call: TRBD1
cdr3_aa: CASSSVLDRGYGYTF
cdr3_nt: TGTGCCAGCAGCTCCGTACTGGACAGGGGGTATGGCTACACCTTC

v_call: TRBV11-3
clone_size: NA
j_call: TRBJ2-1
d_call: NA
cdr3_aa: CASSLDWTGNEQFF
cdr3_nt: TGTGCCAGCAGCTTAGACTGGACTGGCAATGAGCAGTTCTTC

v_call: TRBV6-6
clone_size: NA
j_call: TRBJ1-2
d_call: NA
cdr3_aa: CASSYSNRVRGGYTF
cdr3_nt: TGTGCCAGCAGTTACTCGAACAGGGTGAGGGGCGGCTACACCTTC

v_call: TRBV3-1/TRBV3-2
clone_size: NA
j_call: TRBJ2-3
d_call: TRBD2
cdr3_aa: CASSDRLAGTDTQYF
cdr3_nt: TGTGCCAGCAGCGACAGACTAGCGGGCACAGATACGCAGTATTTT

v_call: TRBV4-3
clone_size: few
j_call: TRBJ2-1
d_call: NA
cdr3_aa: CASSQAASGLTIGDNEQFF
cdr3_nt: TGCGCCAGCAGCCAAGCTGCCAGCGGTCTTACGATCGGGGACAATGAGCAGTTCTTC